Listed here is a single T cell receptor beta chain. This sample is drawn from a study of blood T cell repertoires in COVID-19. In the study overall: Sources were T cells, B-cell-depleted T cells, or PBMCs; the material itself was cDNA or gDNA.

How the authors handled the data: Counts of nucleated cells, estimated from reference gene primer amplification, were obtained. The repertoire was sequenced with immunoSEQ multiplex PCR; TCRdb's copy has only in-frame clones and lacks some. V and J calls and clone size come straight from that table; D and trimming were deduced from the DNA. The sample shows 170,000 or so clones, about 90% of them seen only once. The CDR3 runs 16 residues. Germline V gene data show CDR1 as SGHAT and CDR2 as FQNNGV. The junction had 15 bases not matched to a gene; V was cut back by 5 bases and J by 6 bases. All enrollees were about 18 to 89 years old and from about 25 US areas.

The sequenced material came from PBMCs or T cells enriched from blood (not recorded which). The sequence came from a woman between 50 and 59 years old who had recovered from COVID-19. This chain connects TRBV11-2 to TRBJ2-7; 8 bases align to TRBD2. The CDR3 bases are TGTGCCAGCAGCATAAATCCGGGACTAGGGGAACTCGAGCAGTACTTC. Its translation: CASSINPGLGELEQYF. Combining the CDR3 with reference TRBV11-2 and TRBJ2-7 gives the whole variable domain EAGVAQSPRYKIIEKRQSVAFWCNPISGHATLYWYQQILGQGPKLLIQFQNNGVVDDSQLPKDRFSAERLKGVDSTLKIQPAKLEDSAVYLCASSINPGLGELEQYFGPGTRLTVT.